Described below is a single T cell receptor beta chain sequence and its context. Losses at the gene ends were 4 bases for V and 2 bases for J; bases not matched to a gene: 13. Germline V lookup: CDR1 SEHNR, CDR2 FQNEAQ (reference sequence). The CDR3 covers 17 residues. The sample belongs to a study of cytotoxic CD8 clonotypes in ibrutinib-treated CLL. Only in-frame clones appear in the TCRdb table, and some are missing; sequencing was by immunoSEQ multiplex PCR. Of roughly 250,000 clones in the sample, 60% to 75% are singletons; the top ten hold roughly 14%. The material was PBMCs, obtained after 24 months of ibrutinib treatment. The receptor was isolated from a human donor with chronic lymphocytic leukemia. V is TRBV7-9 and J is TRBJ2-7, with TRBD2 matching 8 bases. CDR3 sequence (DNA): TGTGCCAGCAGCTCGCACACCGGGACTAGGGGGGCCTACGAGCAGTACTTC. Encoded protein: CASSSHTGTRGAYEQYF.